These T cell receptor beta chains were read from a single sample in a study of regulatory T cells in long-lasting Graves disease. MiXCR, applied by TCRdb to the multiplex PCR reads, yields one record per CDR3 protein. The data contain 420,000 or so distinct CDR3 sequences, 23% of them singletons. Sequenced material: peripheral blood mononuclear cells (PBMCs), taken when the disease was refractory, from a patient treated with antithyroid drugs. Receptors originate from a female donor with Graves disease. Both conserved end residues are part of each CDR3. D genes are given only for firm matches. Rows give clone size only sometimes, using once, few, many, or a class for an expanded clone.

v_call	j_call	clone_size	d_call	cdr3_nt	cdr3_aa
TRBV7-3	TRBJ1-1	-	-	TGTGCCAGCAGCTTAGCCGGGACCGCTGAAGCTTTCTTT	CASSLAGTAEAFF
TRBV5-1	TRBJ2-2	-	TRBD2	TGCGCCAGCAGCCGGGGACTAGCGGGATCGTCCCGTCCCACCGGGGAGCTGTTTTTT	CASSRGLAGSSRPTGELFF
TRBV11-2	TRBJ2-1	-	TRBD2	TGTGCCAGCAGCCGTCGGACTAGCGGGAGTATCCATGAGCAGTTCTTC	CASSRRTSGSIHEQFF
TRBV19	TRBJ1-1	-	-	TGTGCCAGCAATCGGAGGAACACTGAAGCTTTCTTT	CASNRRNTEAFF
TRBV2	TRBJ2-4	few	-	TGTGCCAGCAGTGAAGAACGTATCCAAAACATTCAGTACTTC	CASSEERIQNIQYF
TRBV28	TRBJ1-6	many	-	TGTGCCAGCAGTCCGTCAGGGAGAGGGAATTCACCCCTCCACTTT	CASSPSGRGNSPLHF
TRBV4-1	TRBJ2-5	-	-	TGCGCCAGCAGCCCCGAGGGGGTAGCCGGTCCCCTACAAGAGACCCAGTACTTC	CASSPEGVAGPLQETQYF
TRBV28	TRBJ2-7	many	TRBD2	TGTGCCAGCAGTCGCGGGACTAGCGGGAGGGCGGACGAGCAGTACTTC	CASSRGTSGRADEQYF
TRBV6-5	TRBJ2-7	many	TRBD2	TGTGCCAGCAGTTCAGCGGGAGGGGCGCCCAGCTCCTACGAGCAGTACTTC	CASSSAGGAPSSYEQYF
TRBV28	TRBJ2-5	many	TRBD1	TGTGCCAGCAGTATGCCGGGACAGGTCCCAGAGACCCAGTACTTC	CASSMPGQVPETQYF
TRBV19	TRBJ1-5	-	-	TGTGCCAGTAGTATGCTCAGTGTGCCCCAGCATTTT	CASSMLSVPQHF
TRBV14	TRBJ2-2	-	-	TGTGCCAGCAGCCAAGTTAACAGGGTAAATCGGTCCGGGGAGCTGTTTTTT	CASSQVNRVNRSGELFF
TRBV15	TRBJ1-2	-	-	TGTGCCACCACCAGAGATTTGGCGACAGAGAAGAACTATGGCTACACCTTC	CATTRDLATEKNYGYTF
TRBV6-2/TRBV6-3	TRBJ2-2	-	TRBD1	TGTGCCAGCAGCCTTGGACAGGGATGGAACGGGGAGCTGTTTTTT	CASSLGQGWNGELFF
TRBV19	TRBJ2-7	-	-	TGTGCCAGTAGCCCAGGACAGAGAGGACGCGAGCAGTACTTC	CASSPGQRGREQYF
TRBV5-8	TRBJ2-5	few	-	TGTGCCAGCAGCTCCGGTTGGGGTGTAGAGACCCAGTACTTC	CASSSGWGVETQYF
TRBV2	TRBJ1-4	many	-	TGTGCCAGCAGTGAAGTACTGGGTACGGATGAAAAACTGTTTTTT	CASSEVLGTDEKLFF
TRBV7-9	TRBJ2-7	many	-	TGTGCCAGCAGCTTCGACAGCTACGAGCAGTACTTC	CASSFDSYEQYF
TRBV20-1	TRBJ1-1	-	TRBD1	TGCAGTGCTAGAGAAAACAGGGGATTTTTGAAAGGAGCTTTCTTT	CSARENRGFLKGAFF
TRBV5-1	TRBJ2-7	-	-	TGCGCCAGCAGCTTGGTGGTTAACTCCTACGAGCAGTACTTC	CASSLVVNSYEQYF
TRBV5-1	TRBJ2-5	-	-	TGCGCCAGCAGCGGCTACACCCAAGAGACCCAGTACTTC	CASSGYTQETQYF
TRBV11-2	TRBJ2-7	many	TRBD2	TGTGCCAGCAGCTCTATTAGCGGGAGCTCCTACGAGCAGTACTTC	CASSSISGSSYEQYF
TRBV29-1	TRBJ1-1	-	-	TGCAGCGTTGAAGTAGGGAACACTGAAGCTTTCTTT	CSVEVGNTEAFF
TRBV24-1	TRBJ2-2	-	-	TGTGCCACCAGTGAACCGGGACTTAACACCGGGGAGCTGTTTTTT	CATSEPGLNTGELFF
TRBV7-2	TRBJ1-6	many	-	TGTGCCAGCAGCCAGGGACTAACCTATTCACCCCTCCACTTT	CASSQGLTYSPLHF
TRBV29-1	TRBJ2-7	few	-	TGCAGCGTTGAGAGTCCGAATCTCGAGCAGTACTTC	CSVESPNLEQYF